These 19 T cell receptor beta chains came from one sample sequenced in a study of CD8+CD57+ T cells in acquired aplastic anemia. Patients who underwent sequencing had shown CD8+CD57+ cell expansion by flow cytometry. The study profiled TCR beta VDJ and CDR3 using genomic DNA as template. Each CDR3 protein gets one entry after TCRdb re-called the reads with MiXCR. Counted here are under 500,000 distinct CDR3 sequences, approximately 32% occurring once; the ten biggest clones make up around 0.82%. Input material: sorted CD4+, CD8+, or CD8+CD57+ T cells (not recorded which) from PBMCs. The receptor set was obtained from a human donor with aplastic anemia.

This clonotype showed up many times. J is TRBJ1-2 and V is TRBV14; unclear D gene. Germline assignment: CDR1 SGHDN and CDR2 FVKESK. V was cut by 4 bases and J by 3 bases, with 9 bases left in between. The CDR3 has 13 amino acids. The CDR3 here is CASSLDMDYGYTF. DNA for the CDR3: TGTGCCAGCAGCCTCGACATGGACTATGGCTACACCTTC.

This clonotype was seen a few times. The chain is built from TRBV30 and TRBJ1-6; D remains unclear. This CDR3 comprises 13 residues. The germline gives CDR1 GTSNPN, CDR2 SVGIG (reference sequence). V gave up 0 bases and J gave up 7 bases, with 7 bases separating them. The CDR3 loop is CAWSVQGNSPLHF. The CDR3 nucleotides read TGTGCCTGGAGTGTACAAGGGAATTCACCCCTCCACTTT.

This chain links TRBV5-1 with TRBJ1-3; TRBD1 might be the D (5 bases). This CDR3 is built from 17 residues. Germline V gene data show CDR1 as SGHRS and CDR2 as YFSETQ. V was clipped by 0 bases and J by 0 bases, with 13 bases between them. Written as DNA, the CDR3 is TGCGCCAGCAGCTTGGAGGCCAGGGCCTACTCTGGAAACACCATATATTTT. Its protein product is CASSLEARAYSGNTIYF.

There are a few counts of this clonotype. A single base separates this from a much larger clone, so it may be a read error. The chain is built from TRBV7-2 and TRBJ1-2; D ambiguous. CDR3 length: 11 residues. CDR1 is SGHTA, CDR2 FQGNSA, per germline. Deletions cut 5 bases from V and 8 bases from J, with 9 bases between. CDR3 protein: CASSPGEGYTF. DNA of the CDR3: TGTGCCAGCAGCCCTGGGGAAGGCTACACCTTC.

The V call is TRBV5-1, the J call TRBJ1-1; weak D call: TRBD1 (5 bases). Germline V gene lookup returns CDR1 SGHRS and CDR2 YFSETQ. Trimming removed 2 bases at V and 0 bases at J, with 14 bases between. The CDR3 spans 16 residues. The CDR3 sequence: CASSFGQAGMNTEAFF. CDR3 coding DNA: TGCGCCAGCAGCTTTGGGCAGGCAGGGATGAACACTGAAGCTTTCTTT.

The rearrangement joins TRBV4-1 to TRBJ2-1, with 8 nucleotides matching TRBD2. Germline V gene lookup returns CDR1 MGHRA and CDR2 YSYEKL. The CDR3 consists of 18 residues. V shed 1 base and J 7 bases; nucleotides not matched to a gene: 15. The CDR3 is CASSQAVTSARRVNEQFF. In DNA, the CDR3 is TGCGCCAGCAGCCAAGCGGTGACTAGCGCTCGCCGGGTTAATGAGCAGTTCTTC.

To note about this clonotype: A much larger clone differs from this one at a single base, so this may be a read error. DNA for the CDR3: TGTGCCAGCAGCCGCGCCGGGACAGCTGGGCAGGGCTACACCTTC. Amino acids: CASSRAGTAGQGYTF. J is TRBJ1-2 and V is TRBV7-9; 7 nucleotides align to TRBD1. The CDR3 contains 15 residues. Germline values: CDR1 SEHNR, CDR2 FQNEAQ (reference sequence). With 5 bases clipped from V and 8 bases from J, the junction kept 14 bases outside the gene matches.

In its sample, this clonotype was seen once. The gene calls are TRBV2 and TRBJ2-7, with TRBD1 matching 10 bases. This CDR3 contains 13 residues. V shed 10 bases and J 7 bases; nucleotides not matched to a gene: 10. Per germline, CDR1 SNHLY and CDR2 FYNNEI. DNA of the CDR3: TGTGCCACCAGGACAGGGGGGATCAAAGAGCAGTACTTC. It translates to CATRTGGIKEQYF.

This clonotype was seen ten or more times. The rearrangement uses TRBV2 and TRBJ1-1, with TRBD1 as a possible D gene (5 bases). Germline CDR1 SNHLY, CDR2 FYNNEI. CDR3 length: 13 amino acids. The V gene lost 8 bases and the J gene lost 1 base, with 11 bases spanning the gap. CDR3 DNA sequence: TGTGCCAGCCGTTTGCAGGGGAACACTGAAGCTTTCTTT. This encodes CASRLQGNTEAFF.

This clonotype has only a few counts. This chain joins TRBV20-1 and TRBJ2-7, with 11 bases aligning to TRBD2. J lost 3 bases, V lost 2 bases, and 6 bases had no gene match. CDR1 and CDR2 (germline): DFQATT, SNEGSKA (reference sequence). The length of the CDR3 is 15 residues. Written as DNA, the CDR3 is TGCAGTGCTAGATTAGGACTAGCGGGTTACTACGAGCAGTACTTC. Its translation is CSARLGLAGYYEQYF.

This clonotype was detected many times. The chain couples TRBV24-1 to TRBJ2-1; 7 nucleotides align to TRBD1. This CDR3 is 13 amino acids long. V was pared by 4 bases and J by 10 bases, with 6 bases of the junction left unmatched. CDR1 is KGHDR, CDR2 SFDVKD, per germline. CDR3 sequence (DNA): TGTGCCACCAGTGAACTGGGACAGACGGAGCAGTTCTTC. Its translation is CATSELGQTEQFF.

This clonotype was counted many times. In nucleotides, the CDR3 is TGTGCCAGCAGCCACAACCTACAGGACTACGAGCAGTACTTC. Protein sequence: CASSHNLQDYEQYF. The rearrangement uses TRBV14 and TRBJ2-7; D may be TRBD1 (5 bases). CDR3 length: 14 amino acids. The V end lost 3 bases, the J end lost 3 bases, and 12 bases lay between the germline ends. Per germline, CDR1 SGHDN and CDR2 FVKESK.

The CDR3: CASSGTTDKYGYTF. CDR3 coding DNA: TGCGCCAGCAGTGGCACCACGGACAAATATGGCTACACCTTC. J is TRBJ1-2 and V is TRBV10-1, with D maybe TRBD1 (5 bases). Trimming removed 4 bases at V and 5 bases at J, with 14 bases between. The CDR3 is made up of 14 amino acids. CDR1 is WNHNN, CDR2 SYGVQD, per germline (reference sequence).

Remarks on this clonotype: One base away lies a much larger clone, so this may be a sequencing read error. The CDR3 does not close with the conserved phenylalanine or tryptophan, likely indicating a read error. This chain links TRBV5-1 with TRBJ1-6; D not resolved. CDR1 and CDR2 from the germline V gene are SGHRS and YFSETQ. Deletions cut 0 bases from V and 2 bases from J, with 12 bases between. The CDR3 is 17 amino acids. CDR3 loop: CASSLAGSGAYNSPLHL. CDR3 in DNA: TGCGCCAGCAGCTTGGCCGGAAGTGGAGCCTATAATTCACCCCTCCACCTT.

This clonotype was seen just once. The chain carries TRBV6-1 and TRBJ1-5; unclear D gene. CDR1 and CDR2 from the germline V gene are MNHNS and SASEGT. Trimming cost V 7 bases and J 7 bases, with 14 bases left between them. The CDR3 loop spans 13 amino acids. CDR3 nucleotides: TGTGCCAGCATTGGCCCAACGAGGCAGCCCCAGCATTTT. Translating gives CASIGPTRQPQHF.

Concerning this clonotype itself: A read error may be the cause here, since a much bigger clone is one base away. V gene TRBV5-1 combines with J gene TRBJ2-7; no reliable D call. The CDR3 contains 13 residues. The V end lost 1 base, the J end lost 2 bases, and 7 bases lay between the germline ends. The germline V gene has CDR1 SGHRS and CDR2 YFSETQ. For the CDR3, the DNA is TGCGCCAGCAGCTTGAATCAGCCCTACGAGCAGTACTTC. Protein: CASSLNQPYEQYF.

Only one count was recorded for this clonotype. The chain uses TRBV10-3 and TRBJ2-3; 8 positions agree with TRBD2. The CDR3 has 15 residues. Germline CDR1 reads ENHRY; CDR2 reads SYGVKD. V dropped 10 bases and J dropped 1; count of bases not matched to a gene: 10. CDR3 loop: CASSPGGGGTDTQYF. For the CDR3, the DNA is TGTGCCAGCAGCCCCGGGGGGGGGGGCACAGATACGCAGTATTTT.

In its sample, this clonotype was seen a few times. This chain uses TRBV19 with TRBJ2-7; 14 bases match TRBD2. The trim removed 6 bases at V and 6 bases at J, leaving 16 bases unmatched. The CDR3 is 18 residues long. Germline V CDR1 and CDR2: LNHDA, SQIVND (reference sequence). DNA of the CDR3: TGTGCCAGTAGCTCTGATGGACTAGCGGGAGGATTCCTAGGCGAGCAGTACTTC. This sequence encodes CASSSDGLAGGFLGEQYF.

This clonotype was recorded a few times. This rearrangement joins TRBV20-1 to TRBJ1-6; 8 nucleotides agree with TRBD1. This CDR3 is built from 16 residues. Germline-derived CDR1 and CDR2 are DFQATT and SNEGSKA (reference sequence). Trimming took 6 bases from V and 0 from J; bases not matched to a gene: 7. The CDR3 is CSATGTGRSYNSPLHF. The CDR3 DNA reads TGCAGTGCAACCGGGACAGGTCGCTCCTATAATTCACCCCTCCACTTT.